This entry features one T cell receptor beta chain sequence. The source of the sample is a study of blood T cell repertoires in COVID-19. For the study at large: COVID-19 samples, acute and convalescent, were from the United States, Italy and Spain. T cells, B-cell-depleted T cells, or PBMCs supplied cDNA or gDNA.

Unmatched junction bases numbered 4, after V lost 4 bases and J lost 2 bases. The CDR3 is made up of 15 amino acids. Germline assignment: CDR1 MNHEY and CDR2 SVGAGI. Authors' processing steps: Researchers report that nucleated cell counts were estimated from reference gene primer amplification. Profiling relied on immunoSEQ multiplex PCR, and the TCRdb table lists in-frame clones only, not all of them. The V and J calls and clone size come from that table; D and trimming were worked out from the DNA. This repertoire shows 200,000 or so clones, less than 90% found once; its top ten account for about a fifth.

The sample comprised peripheral blood. The chain links TRBV6-5 to TRBJ1-5; TRBD1 matches at 8 bases. The receptor's source is a human donor in a cohort sampled during active COVID-19. The CDR3 here is CASSLDRGGNQPQHF. CDR3 nucleotides: TGTGCCAGCAGTTTAGACAGGGGTGGCAATCAGCCCCAGCATTTT.